The 13 T cell receptor beta chains presented below share a single source sample, sequenced in a study of shared T cell receptors in the human thymus. Measured with immunoSEQ multiplex PCR; TCRdb has only the in-frame clones, and not every one. This table holds 600,000 or so clones, over 75% found once. The sample was also reused in another study, on human thymus T cells.

Sequencing was carried out using thymocytes. The receptors come from a boy under two years old with a congenital heart defect.

The chain couples TRBV6-5 to TRBJ2-1, with 11 nucleotides matching TRBD2. V shed 0 bases and J 9 bases; nucleotides not matched to a gene: 4. The CDR3 totals 15 residues. Germline lookup yields CDR1 MNHEY and CDR2 SVGAGI. The CDR3 DNA sequence: TGTGCCAGCAGTTACTCGACTAGCGGGACTGTTGAGCAGTTCTTC. Translating gives CASSYSTSGTVEQFF.

The chain employs TRBV5-4 and TRBJ2-1, with D unclear. With 1 base removed from V and 8 bases from J, the gap between germline ends came to 7 bases. This CDR3 spans 12 amino acids. Germline CDR1 reads SGHNT; CDR2 reads YYREEE (reference sequence). Here the CDR3 DNA reads TGTGCCAGCAGCTTGTTCCGGTATGAGCAGTTCTTC. Translating gives CASSLFRYEQFF.

The sample holds one count of this clone. The V call is TRBV7-6, the J call TRBJ2-7, with 7 bases fitting TRBD1. The germline V gene encodes CDR1 SGHVS and CDR2 FNYEAQ. The V segment lost 5 bases and the J segment 0 bases; nucleotides outside the gene matches: 10. CDR3 length equals 16 residues. The CDR3 nucleotides are TGTGCCAGCAGCCAAACTGGGACAGAAAGCTCCTACGAGCAGTACTTC. Its protein product is CASSQTGTESSYEQYF.

The V and J genes are TRBV9 and TRBJ1-1; 10 bases are a match to TRBD1. CDR1 and CDR2 from the germline V gene are SGDLS and YYNGEE. The V segment lost 4 bases and the J segment 5 bases; nucleotides outside the gene matches: 8. CDR3 length equals 15 residues. CDR3: CASSNDRGRGTEAFF. Written as DNA, the CDR3 is TGTGCCAGCAGCAACGACAGGGGGCGCGGGACTGAAGCTTTCTTT.

The chain is built from TRBV6-1 and TRBJ1-1, with TRBD1 identical over 8 bases. With 4 bases clipped from V and 6 bases from J, the junction kept 10 bases outside the gene matches. The germline V gene has CDR1 MNHNS and CDR2 SASEGT. This CDR3 region has 15 residues. The CDR3 DNA reads TGTGCCAGCAGTGGCCTCCGGACAGGGCGGGCTGAAGCTTTCTTT. This encodes CASSGLRTGRAEAFF.

About this clone: One end of the junction varies from germline; a read error may be responsible. The chain combines TRBV28 with TRBJ2-7, with TRBD1 matching over 7 bases. The CDR3 runs to 13 residues. CDR1 and CDR2 (germline): MDHEN, SYDVKM. The CDR3 DNA is TGTGCCGGCAGTTTATGGGACAGTTACGAGCAGTACTTC. This codes for CAGSLWDSYEQYF.

The chain carries TRBV6-1 and TRBJ2-7; the D gene is possibly TRBD1 (5 bases). The CDR3 sequence is 15 residues long. In germline, CDR1 is MNHNS, CDR2 SASEGT. Trimming took off 2 bases at V and 1 base at J, with 12 bases between the two ends. The CDR3 protein is CASSEHRQTSYEQYF. The CDR3 nucleotides read TGTGCCAGCAGTGAACACCGACAGACGTCCTACGAGCAGTACTTC.

The gene calls are TRBV28 and TRBJ2-7, with TRBD1 matching over 10 bases. Germline CDR1 reads MDHEN; CDR2 reads SYDVKM. V gave up 8 bases and J gave up 5 bases; unmatched junction bases: 12. This CDR3 has 15 residues. This CDR3 is CASHSPGQGMNEQYF. The CDR3 bases are TGTGCCAGCCATTCCCCGGGACAGGGGATGAACGAGCAGTACTTC.

The chain joins TRBV4-3 to TRBJ2-3, with TRBD2 matching 7 bases. This CDR3 has 17 residues. V trimming: 0 bases; J trimming: 3 bases; junction bases outside the gene matches: 9. Germline CDR1 LGHNA, CDR2 YSLEER. This CDR3 reads CASSQEGGRARTDTQYF. The CDR3 DNA follows: TGCGCCAGCAGCCAAGAGGGAGGGAGGGCCCGAACAGATACGCAGTATTTT.

The chain joins TRBV9 to TRBJ2-7; TRBD2 matches 8 bases. The CDR3 totals 17 residues. Germline loops: CDR1 SGDLS, CDR2 YYNGEE. The V and J ends lost 4 bases and 3 bases, in that order; junction bases with no gene match: 15. CDR3 sequence: CASSPGSGRFLGYEQYF. The CDR3 region has the DNA TGTGCCAGCAGCCCCGGGAGCGGGAGATTCCTCGGCTACGAGCAGTACTTC. Looking up the rest from reference TRBV9 and TRBJ2-7 gives the full variable domain: DSGVTQTPKHLITATGQRVTLRCSPRSGDLSVYWYQQSLDQGLQFLIQYYNGEERAKGNILERFSAQQFPDLHSELNLSSLELGDSALYFCASSPGSGRFLGYEQYFGPGTRLTVT.

This rearrangement joins TRBV5-6 to TRBJ1-5, with D perhaps TRBD1 (5 bases). Germline CDR1 and CDR2: SGHDT and YYEEEE. V lost 0 bases, J lost 6 bases, and 16 bases lay in between. CDR3 length: 16 residues. The CDR3 is CASSLGRGREGQPQHF. CDR3 coding DNA: TGTGCCAGCAGCTTGGGTAGAGGCAGGGAGGGTCAGCCCCAGCATTTT.

The V call is TRBV27, the J call TRBJ1-5, with D possibly matching TRBD1 (5 bases). The CDR3 runs 12 residues. Germline CDR1 is MNHEY and CDR2 is SMNVEV (reference sequence). V lost 5 bases and J 8 bases, leaving 10 bases between the germline ends. CDR3 loop: CASSHPGEPQHF. The DNA for the CDR3 is TGTGCCAGCAGTCATCCGGGGGAGCCCCAGCATTTT.

CDR3 amino acids: CASSLTSPNTGELFF. The CDR3 nucleotides read TGTGCCAGCAGCTTAACTAGCCCAAACACCGGGGAGCTGTTTTTT. The chain joins TRBV13 to TRBJ2-2, with D possibly being TRBD2 (6 bases). The ends were cut back, 2 bases at V and 2 bases at J, with 9 bases in the middle. CDR1 is PRHDT, CDR2 FYEKMQ, per germline (reference sequence). The CDR3 totals 15 residues.